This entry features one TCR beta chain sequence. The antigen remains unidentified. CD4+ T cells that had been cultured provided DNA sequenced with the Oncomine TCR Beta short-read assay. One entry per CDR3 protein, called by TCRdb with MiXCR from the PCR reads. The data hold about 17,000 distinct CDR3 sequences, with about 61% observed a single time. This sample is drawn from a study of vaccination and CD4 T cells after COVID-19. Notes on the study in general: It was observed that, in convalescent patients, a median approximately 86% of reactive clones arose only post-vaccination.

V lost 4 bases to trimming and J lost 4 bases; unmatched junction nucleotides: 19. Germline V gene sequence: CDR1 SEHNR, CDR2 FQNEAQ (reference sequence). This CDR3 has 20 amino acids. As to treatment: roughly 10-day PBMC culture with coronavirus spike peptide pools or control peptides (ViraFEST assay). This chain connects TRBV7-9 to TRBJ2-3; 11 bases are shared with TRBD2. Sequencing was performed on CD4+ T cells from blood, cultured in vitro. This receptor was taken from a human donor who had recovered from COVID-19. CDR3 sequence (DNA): TGTGCCAGCAGCTACCCTGTAGCGGGAGGGCCACAGAGAAGGGCAGATACGCAGTATTTT. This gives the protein CASSYPVAGGPQRRADTQYF.